The clone carrying this TCR beta chain was counted a single time. TCRdb keeps only in-frame clones here, not all; method: immunoSEQ multiplex PCR. The table lists 70,000 to 95,000 clones, about 93% of them singletons. This sample stems from a study of OX40 agonist ivuxolimab in advanced cancers. V was clipped by 1 base and J by 4 bases; unmatched bases: 1. Germline CDR1 reads SGHRS; CDR2 reads YFSETQ. This CDR3 comprises 15 residues. The sequences come from CD4+ or CD8+ T cells sorted from blood, collected in a trial of the OX40 agonist ivuxolimab. This clonotype was sampled from an adult with an advanced solid tumor such as melanoma, head and neck, liver or kidney cancer. The gene calls are TRBV5-1 and TRBJ1-4; 10 nucleotides agree with TRBD1. The CDR3, as DNA: TGCGCCAGCAGCTTGCGGACAGGGGGTAATGAAAAACTGTTTTTT. Its translation is CASSLRTGGNEKLFF.